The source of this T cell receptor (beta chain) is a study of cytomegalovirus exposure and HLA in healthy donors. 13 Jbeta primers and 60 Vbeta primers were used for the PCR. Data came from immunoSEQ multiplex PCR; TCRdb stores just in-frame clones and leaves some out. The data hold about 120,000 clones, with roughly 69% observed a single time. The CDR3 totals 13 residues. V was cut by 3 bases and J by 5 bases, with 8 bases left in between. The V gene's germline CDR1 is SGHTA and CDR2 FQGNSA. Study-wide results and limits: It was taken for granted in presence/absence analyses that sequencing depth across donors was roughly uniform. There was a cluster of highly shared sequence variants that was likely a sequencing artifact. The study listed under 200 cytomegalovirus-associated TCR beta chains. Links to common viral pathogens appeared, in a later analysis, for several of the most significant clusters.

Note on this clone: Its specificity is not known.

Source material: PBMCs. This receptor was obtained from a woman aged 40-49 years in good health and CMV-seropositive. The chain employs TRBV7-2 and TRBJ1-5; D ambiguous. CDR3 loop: CASSFSRDQPQHF. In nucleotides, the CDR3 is TGTGCCAGCAGCTTTTCTCGGGATCAGCCCCAGCATTTT. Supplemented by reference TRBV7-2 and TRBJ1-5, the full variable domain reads GAGVSQSPSNKVTEKGKDVELRCDPISGHTALYWYRQSLGQGLEFLIYFQGNSAPDKSGLPSDRFSAERTGGSVSTLTIQRTQQEDSAVYLCASSFSRDQPQHFGDGTRLSIL.